This T cell receptor beta chain was observed in a study of blood T cell repertoires in COVID-19. Study-level information: Samples came from the United States, Italy and Spain, spanning acute and convalescent COVID-19. From T cells, B-cell-depleted T cells, or PBMCs came the material, which was cDNA or gDNA.

Generated by immunoSEQ multiplex PCR, the TCRdb table keeps only in-frame clones and is missing some. The sample holds 200,000 to 250,000 clones; around 89% are singletons and the top ten take about 4.8%. J was trimmed by 10 bases and V by 0 bases; bases with no gene match: 5. The CDR3 covers 15 residues. Looked up from germline, CDR1 is LGHDT and CDR2 is YNNKEL (reference sequence). This TCR was sampled from a woman aged 40-49 years with acute or convalescent COVID-19. J is TRBJ1-6 and V is TRBV3-1 (or the pseudogene TRBV3-2), with 8 positions matching TRBD1. Sequencing was performed on peripheral blood. CDR3 nucleotides: TGTGCCAGCAGCCAAGATCGGACAGGGAAATCACCCCTCCACTTT. This gives the protein CASSQDRTGKSPLHF.